This TCR beta chain was identified during a study of T cells in Graves' hyperthyroidism and ophthalmopathy. It was RNA transcripts that yielded the amplified TCR beta CDR3 regions. First-round RT-PCR targeting the TCR CDR3 was performed with the HTBI primer set. TCRdb called the multiplex PCR reads again in MiXCR, with one record for every CDR3 protein. The sample holds around 520,000 distinct CDR3 sequences; 11% to 15% are singletons and the top ten take approximately 14%. Germline V gene data show CDR1 as LGHDT and CDR2 as YNNKEL (reference sequence). The length of the CDR3 is 15 residues. V was trimmed by 0 bases and J by 4 bases, leaving 13 bases between them.

The sequence came from a woman in her forties with Graves' hyperthyroidism. Sequencing was carried out using blood. V usage is TRBV3-1 and J usage is TRBJ2-7; a weak D match, TRBD2 (5 bases). Here the CDR3 DNA reads TGTGCCAGCAGCCAAGACTTTTTGGGAGCGTACGAGCAGTACTTC. This codes for CASSQDFLGAYEQYF.